A selection of T cell receptor beta chains follows, all from one sample in a study of beta chain features in type 1 diabetes. Repertoires were generated with immunoSEQ multiplex PCR, while TCRdb's copy carries only in-frame clones and drops some. The sample carries roughly 250,000 clones, about 9.3% recorded once. The specimen was naive CD4+ T cells from blood. These receptors all stem from a woman aged 18-29 years in good health. The CDR3 runs from the conserved cysteine through the conserved F or W. Fields, in order: J gene, clone size, V gene, CDR3 protein. A clone size is listed for some rows: how often the clone was seen (once, few, many), or a class if it is expanded.

j_gene: TRBJ2-1; abundance: few; v_gene: TRBV11-1; CDR3aa: CASSQSRLAGNEQFF
j_gene: TRBJ1-1; abundance: few; v_gene: TRBV5-1; CDR3aa: CASSLATGAEAFF
j_gene: TRBJ2-3; abundance: few; v_gene: TRBV30; CDR3aa: CAWSPGTDTQYF
j_gene: TRBJ1-2; abundance: NA; v_gene: TRBV19; CDR3aa: CASSIAGRGNYGYTF
j_gene: TRBJ2-2; abundance: few; v_gene: TRBV4-1; CDR3aa: CASSQIGQGATGELFF
j_gene: TRBJ2-3; abundance: NA; v_gene: TRBV30; CDR3aa: CAWSSGGADTQYF
j_gene: TRBJ1-6; abundance: NA; v_gene: TRBV2; CDR3aa: CASSEEGGARFNSPLHF
j_gene: TRBJ1-2; abundance: few; v_gene: TRBV5-4; CDR3aa: CASTLPSVNYGYTF
j_gene: TRBJ2-2; abundance: NA; v_gene: TRBV10-3; CDR3aa: CAISVSQQGGELFF
j_gene: TRBJ2-5; abundance: few; v_gene: TRBV2; CDR3aa: CASSDRMRGIETQYF
j_gene: TRBJ2-1; abundance: NA; v_gene: TRBV9; CDR3aa: CASSVGAGGGGEQFF
j_gene: TRBJ1-2; abundance: few; v_gene: TRBV6-5; CDR3aa: CASSYDSSNYGYTF
j_gene: TRBJ2-1; abundance: NA; v_gene: TRBV30; CDR3aa: CAWRLGTGNGNEQFF
j_gene: TRBJ2-2; abundance: few; v_gene: TRBV14; CDR3aa: CASSQDSRLPPGELFF
j_gene: TRBJ1-5; abundance: NA; v_gene: TRBV28; CDR3aa: CASSLDRIRTREAQHF
j_gene: TRBJ2-5; abundance: NA; v_gene: TRBV5-1; CDR3aa: CASSSSGTHNGETQYF
j_gene: TRBJ2-3; abundance: few; v_gene: TRBV4-1; CDR3aa: CASSQVAGGPPDTQYF
j_gene: TRBJ2-7; abundance: NA; v_gene: TRBV27; CDR3aa: CASSPLVTGEHEQYF
j_gene: TRBJ1-2; abundance: NA; v_gene: TRBV11-1; CDR3aa: CASSLTGQVNYGYTF
j_gene: TRBJ1-1; abundance: NA; v_gene: TRBV6-5; CDR3aa: CASSQGQGNTEAFF
j_gene: TRBJ2-3; abundance: few; v_gene: TRBV5-1; CDR3aa: CASSLTGEDTQYF
j_gene: TRBJ2-6; abundance: few; v_gene: TRBV5-6; CDR3aa: CASSRTVFSGANVLTF
j_gene: TRBJ2-5; abundance: NA; v_gene: TRBV5-1; CDR3aa: CASSTTSGYPRGTQYF
j_gene: TRBJ1-5; abundance: few; v_gene: TRBV30; CDR3aa: CAWNHPGDRGGQPQHF
j_gene: TRBJ1-1; abundance: NA; v_gene: TRBV30; CDR3aa: CAYDRNSGVGNTEAFF
j_gene: TRBJ2-6; abundance: NA; v_gene: TRBV4-1; CDR3aa: CASSHPGGAGANVLTF
j_gene: TRBJ2-7; abundance: NA; v_gene: TRBV5-4; CDR3aa: CASSNAGGSTGEQYF
j_gene: TRBJ2-3; abundance: few; v_gene: TRBV30; CDR3aa: CAWSVRGWQGDTQYF
j_gene: TRBJ1-2; abundance: NA; v_gene: TRBV9; CDR3aa: CASSVGGQTYGYTF
j_gene: TRBJ1-5; abundance: few; v_gene: TRBV7-4; CDR3aa: CASSLAPPGGSQPQHF
j_gene: TRBJ2-5; abundance: few; v_gene: TRBV6-1; CDR3aa: CASRREGSYQETQYF
j_gene: TRBJ2-1; abundance: NA; v_gene: TRBV28; CDR3aa: CASSFQGAHNEQFF
j_gene: TRBJ1-1; abundance: NA; v_gene: TRBV2; CDR3aa: CASGTGATEAFF
j_gene: TRBJ2-7; abundance: NA; v_gene: TRBV30; CDR3aa: CAWSISGREQYF
j_gene: TRBJ2-7; abundance: NA; v_gene: TRBV6-6; CDR3aa: CASSPQQGFSYEQYF
j_gene: TRBJ1-5; abundance: NA; v_gene: TRBV28; CDR3aa: CASSFQVGPQHF
j_gene: TRBJ1-2; abundance: NA; v_gene: TRBV7-2; CDR3aa: CASSHTGRGLGYGYTF
j_gene: TRBJ2-3; abundance: few; v_gene: TRBV6-5; CDR3aa: CASLGVGQLTDTQYF
j_gene: TRBJ1-4; abundance: NA; v_gene: TRBV2; CDR3aa: CASSKTGMDNEKLFF
j_gene: TRBJ1-6; abundance: NA; v_gene: TRBV7-9; CDR3aa: CASSRSNDRVGSPLHF
j_gene: TRBJ2-1; abundance: many; v_gene: TRBV18; CDR3aa: CASSLDRVSYNEQFF
j_gene: TRBJ1-2; abundance: NA; v_gene: TRBV2; CDR3aa: CASQPGDYGYTF
j_gene: TRBJ2-2; abundance: NA; v_gene: TRBV4-2; CDR3aa: CASSPRPGGAPTGELFF
j_gene: TRBJ1-1; abundance: NA; v_gene: TRBV30; CDR3aa: CAWGGWGHTEAFF
j_gene: TRBJ1-1; abundance: few; v_gene: TRBV9; CDR3aa: CASSHSPRNTEAFF
j_gene: TRBJ2-2; abundance: few; v_gene: TRBV6-5; CDR3aa: CASSPSGTGELFF
j_gene: TRBJ1-1; abundance: NA; v_gene: TRBV15; CDR3aa: CATTPGTGPNTEAFF
j_gene: TRBJ1-2; abundance: NA; v_gene: TRBV19; CDR3aa: CASKPGGNYGYTF
j_gene: TRBJ2-3; abundance: NA; v_gene: TRBV19; CDR3aa: CATGSSVGDTQYF
j_gene: TRBJ1-2; abundance: few; v_gene: TRBV6-4; CDR3aa: CASSPVSNDYGYTF